These 32 T cell receptor beta chains came from one sample sequenced in a study of blood T cell repertoires in COVID-19. TCRdb's table, derived via immunoSEQ multiplex PCR, lists solely in-frame clones and lacks some. The profile shows 240,000 or so clones, around 89% of them singletons. Input material: PBMCs or T cells enriched from blood (not recorded which). These receptors were obtained from a man in his forties who had recovered from COVID-19.

This clone appeared a few times. The genes are TRBV6-1 and TRBJ2-2; 10 nucleotides agree with TRBD2. The CDR3 has 16 residues. Germline CDR1 and CDR2: MNHNS and SASEGT. V lost 2 bases and J lost 6; bases outside the gene matches: 6. CDR3 region: CASSESGSGRSGELFF. The CDR3 DNA is TGTGCCAGCAGTGAATCGGGTAGCGGGAGGTCCGGGGAGCTGTTTTTT.

The chain links TRBV2 to TRBJ2-7; weak D call: TRBD1 (6 bases). The CDR3 consists of 12 residues. V was cut by 8 bases and J by 2 bases, with 10 bases left in between. Germline assignment: CDR1 SNHLY and CDR2 FYNNEI. CDR3 sequence: CASGGQPYEQYF. CDR3 bases: TGTGCCAGCGGTGGACAGCCCTACGAGCAGTACTTC.

The J gene is TRBJ2-4, the V gene TRBV5-6; 8 nucleotides match TRBD1. Germline V gene sequence: CDR1 SGHDT, CDR2 YYEEEE. This CDR3 is built from 16 residues. V lost 3 bases to trimming and J lost 3 bases; unmatched junction nucleotides: 8. In DNA, the CDR3 is TGTGCCAGCAGCTCGGACAGGGCGGAGGACAAAAACATTCAGTACTTC. Translated, it gives CASSSDRAEDKNIQYF. Full variable domain (remainder filled in from reference TRBV5-6 and TRBJ2-4): DAGVTQSPTHLIKTRGQQVTLRCSPKSGHDTVSWYQQALGQGPQFIFQYYEEEERQRGNFPDRFSGHQFPNYSSELNVNALLLGDSALYLCASSSDRAEDKNIQYFGAGTRLSVL.

Only one count was recorded for this clone. The gene calls are TRBV10-1 and TRBJ2-2, with TRBD1 matching 10 bases. This CDR3 has 17 amino acids. Unmatched junction bases numbered 6, after V lost 2 bases and J lost 3 bases. In germline, CDR1 is WNHNN, CDR2 SYGVQD (reference sequence). The CDR3 sequence: CASSEDGDRGHTGELFF. The CDR3, as DNA: TGCGCCAGCAGTGAGGACGGCGACAGGGGGCACACCGGGGAGCTGTTTTTT.

This sequence joins TRBV19 and TRBJ1-5, with TRBD1 as a possible D gene (5 bases). CDR1 is LNHDA and CDR2 is SQIVND in the germline V gene (reference sequence). The CDR3 is 16 amino acids. With 5 bases removed from V and 4 bases from J, the gap between germline ends came to 18 bases. The CDR3 DNA is TGTGCCAGTAGTTGGTATGGGTCAGGGTCAAATCAGCCCCAGCATTTT. Its protein is CASSWYGSGSNQPQHF.

V and J are TRBV6-4 and TRBJ2-2; 9 bases map to TRBD1. From germline, CDR1 is MRHNA and CDR2 SNTAGT. V shed 4 bases, J shed 5 bases, and the junction held 5 bases outside the gene matches. This CDR3 spans 15 amino acids. DNA of the CDR3: TGTGCCAGCAGTGTGTATGGGACAGGGACCGGGGAGCTGTTTTTT. It yields the protein CASSVYGTGTGELFF.

The chain recombines TRBV24-1 with TRBJ2-1; 7 nucleotides match TRBD1. Germline V gene sequence: CDR1 KGHDR, CDR2 SFDVKD. This CDR3 has 13 amino acids. The V gene end was trimmed by 7 bases and the J gene end by 7 bases; junction bases not matched to a gene: 6. Here the CDR3 reads CATRETGTNEQFF. The CDR3 nucleotides are TGTGCCACCAGAGAGACAGGGACGAATGAGCAGTTCTTC.

V usage is TRBV12-3 or TRBV12-4 and J usage is TRBJ2-7; D unclear. V lost 6 bases to trimming and J lost 5 bases, with 8 bases between them. The CDR3 runs 11 residues. CDR3 DNA sequence: TGTGCCAGCAGCCCCTCGGACGAGCAGTACTTC. It is translated as CASSPSDEQYF.

V and J are TRBV5-1 and TRBJ1-1, with 10 nucleotides matching TRBD1. Germline CDR1 SGHRS, CDR2 YFSETQ. J lost 6 bases, V lost 2 bases, and 4 bases had no gene match. The CDR3 sequence is 14 residues long. CDR3 sequence (DNA): TGCGCCAGCAGCTTACGGGACAGGGGTGCTGAAGCTTTCTTT. It encodes CASSLRDRGAEAFF.

The chain couples TRBV4-1 to TRBJ2-5; 15 bases are shared with TRBD2. Germline trimming cut 2 bases from V and 5 bases from J; bases unmatched to any gene: 6. This CDR3 contains 17 residues. The germline gives CDR1 MGHRA, CDR2 YSYEKL. This CDR3 is CASSQFDGLAGGETQYF. CDR3 DNA sequence: TGCGCCAGCAGCCAATTCGATGGACTAGCGGGAGGGGAGACCCAGTACTTC.

V usage is TRBV19 and J usage is TRBJ2-2; D might be TRBD1 (6 bases). This CDR3 region has 14 residues. With 3 bases removed from V and 5 bases from J, the gap between germline ends came to 10 bases. CDR1 LNHDA and CDR2 SQIVND come from the germline V gene (reference sequence). In nucleotides, the CDR3 is TGTGCCAGTAGTATTCAGGGGCGAACCGGGGAGCTGTTTTTT. Protein: CASSIQGRTGELFF.

V and J are TRBV5-4 and TRBJ1-2; TRBD1 aligns across 10 bases. V lost 4 bases, J lost 4 bases, and 7 bases stayed unmatched. Germline V gives CDR1 SGHNT, CDR2 YYREEE (reference sequence). This CDR3 spans 15 amino acids. The DNA of the CDR3 is TGTGCCAGCAGCGAGGGACAGGGGATGATCTATGGCTACACCTTC. This codes for CASSEGQGMIYGYTF.

For the CDR3, the DNA is TGCGCCAGCAGCCAAGATACTCAGGGACAGGGGCCACCCACTGAAGCTTTCTTT. This codes for CASSQDTQGQGPPTEAFF. The V gene is TRBV4-1, the J gene TRBJ1-1; TRBD1 matches at 10 bases. V shed 0 bases, J shed 4 bases, and the junction held 11 bases outside the gene matches. Germline CDR1 reads MGHRA; CDR2 reads YSYEKL. The CDR3 has 18 residues.

The V and J genes are TRBV7-2 and TRBJ1-5; no clear D gene. V lost 1 base and J 6 bases, leaving 10 bases between the germline ends. In germline, CDR1 is SGHTA, CDR2 FQGNSA. CDR3 length equals 14 residues. CDR3 amino acids: CASSLEPRVQPQHF. The DNA for the CDR3 is TGTGCCAGCAGCTTAGAACCACGGGTTCAGCCCCAGCATTTT.

This clone was recorded a few times. The chain combines TRBV18 with TRBJ1-1; D is unclear. Germline V gene data show CDR1 as KGHSH and CDR2 as LQKENI. V lost 1 base and J lost 1, with 4 bases in between. This CDR3 region has 13 residues. The CDR3 reads CASSPRKNTEAFF. The CDR3 nucleotides are TGTGCCAGCTCACCACGTAAGAACACTGAAGCTTTCTTT.

The rearrangement joins TRBV10-2 to TRBJ2-2; D gene uncertain. Germline CDR1 and CDR2: WSHSY and SAAADI. Trimming took 6 bases from V and 1 from J, leaving 9 bases between them. The CDR3 runs to 14 residues. Written as DNA, the CDR3 is TGCGCCAGCAGGCGACTCGAGAACACCGGGGAGCTGTTTTTT. Translated: CASRRLENTGELFF.

The genes are TRBV7-6 and TRBJ2-2; 9 nucleotides agree with TRBD2. This CDR3 region has 16 residues. Germline CDR1 SGHVS, CDR2 FNYEAQ. With V trimmed by 0 bases and J by 1 base, 0 bases remained unmatched. The CDR3 sequence: CASSLASGGNTGELFF. CDR3 DNA sequence: TGTGCCAGCAGCTTAGCTAGCGGGGGGAACACCGGGGAGCTGTTTTTT.

The rearrangement joins TRBV2 to TRBJ2-1, with 9 bases matching TRBD2. CDR3 length equals 18 residues. Looked up from germline, CDR1 is SNHLY and CDR2 is FYNNEI. J lost 3 bases, V lost 0 bases, and 9 bases had no gene match. In nucleotides, the CDR3 is TGTGCCAGCAGTGAAGCGATCTCCGATAGCGGGAGCTACAATGAGCAGTTCTTC. Protein product: CASSEAISDSGSYNEQFF.

In its sample, this clone was seen once. The chain is built from TRBV9 and TRBJ1-5; weak D call: TRBD1 (5 bases). Looked up from germline, CDR1 is SGDLS and CDR2 is YYNGEE. The CDR3 spans 11 residues. V lost 7 bases and J lost 8, with 10 bases in between. CDR3 DNA: TGTGCCAGCGGGGGGGACGAGCCCCAGCATTTT. Translating it yields CASGGDEPQHF.

The chain recombines TRBV7-3 with TRBJ2-3; 7 bases map to TRBD2. CDR1 and CDR2 from the germline V gene are SGHTA and FQGTGA. This CDR3 has 16 residues. J gave up 2 bases and V 1 base, and 6 bases lay outside the gene matches. The CDR3 protein is CASSLNPGLLTDTQYF. The CDR3 DNA sequence: TGTGCCAGCAGCTTAAATCCGGGACTACTCACAGATACGCAGTATTTT.

The chain recombines TRBV11-3 with TRBJ1-1; 7 bases map to TRBD1. The germline V gene has CDR1 SGHNT and CDR2 YENEEA. Losses at the gene ends were 3 bases for V and 5 bases for J; bases not matched to a gene: 6. The CDR3 spans 14 residues. CDR3 bases: TGTGCCAGCAGCTTCGGACAGGAGGGGACTGAAGCTTTCTTT. As protein: CASSFGQEGTEAFF. Complete variable domain (other parts from reference TRBV11-3 and TRBJ1-1): EAGVVQSPRYKIIEKKQPVAFWCNPISGHNTLYWYLQNLGQGPELLIRYENEEAVDDSQLPKDRFSAERLKGVDSTLKIQPAELGDSAVYLCASSFGQEGTEAFFGQGTRLTVV.

The chain is built from TRBV5-4 and TRBJ2-1; TRBD1 matches at 11 bases. This CDR3 has 14 amino acids. Germline assignment: CDR1 SGHNT and CDR2 YYREEE (reference sequence). V shed 10 bases, J shed 4 bases, and the junction held 7 bases outside the gene matches. The CDR3 spells CAGHRDRGYNEQFF. The CDR3 region has the DNA TGTGCCGGCCACCGGGACAGGGGGTACAATGAGCAGTTCTTC.

The chain is built from TRBV11-2 and TRBJ2-7; 8 bases are a match to TRBD1. The CDR3 covers 16 residues. CDR1 is SGHAT, CDR2 FQNNGV, per germline. With V trimmed by 6 bases and J by 0 bases, 10 bases remained unmatched. CDR3 in DNA: TGTGCCAGCAGGGACGGGACAGGTAGGCCCTCCTACGAGCAGTACTTC. Translating it yields CASRDGTGRPSYEQYF.

V is TRBV5-1 and J is TRBJ1-1; 9 nucleotides match TRBD1. The germline V gene encodes CDR1 SGHRS and CDR2 YFSETQ. V trimming: 0 bases; J trimming: 5 bases; junction bases outside the gene matches: 8. This CDR3 spans 16 amino acids. CDR3 loop: CASSLAQGALGTEAFF. The CDR3 DNA follows: TGCGCCAGCAGCTTGGCACAGGGGGCGCTTGGGACTGAAGCTTTCTTT.

This chain links TRBV6-6 with TRBJ1-6; 8 bases line up with TRBD1. With 7 bases clipped from V and 5 bases from J, the junction kept 7 bases outside the gene matches. The CDR3 has 15 residues. Germline V gene data show CDR1 as MNHNY and CDR2 as SVGAGI (reference sequence). The CDR3 DNA reads as TGTGCCAGCACCCAGGGGGCTGGGGATAATTCACCCCTCCACTTT. It is translated as CASTQGAGDNSPLHF.

This clone was counted once. This chain links TRBV2 with TRBJ2-5; 7 bases fit TRBD2. Trimming removed 0 bases from V and 1 base from J; junction bases left unmatched: 5. CDR3 length equals 16 residues. The germline gives CDR1 SNHLY, CDR2 FYNNEI. This chain's CDR3 is CASSEAASGGQETQYF. The CDR3 nucleotides read TGTGCCAGCAGTGAAGCGGCTAGCGGTGGCCAAGAGACCCAGTACTTC.

This chain joins TRBV29-1 and TRBJ2-1; D is possibly TRBD2 (6 bases). This CDR3 has 14 residues. V lost 1 base, J lost 2 bases, and 9 bases lay in between. CDR1 is SQVTM and CDR2 is ANQGSEA in the germline V gene. The DNA of the CDR3 is TGCAGCGTTGAAGGGGGGGTCACCTACAATGAGCAGTTCTTC. Translation gives CSVEGGVTYNEQFF.

The genes are TRBV9 and TRBJ1-6, with D possibly matching TRBD1 (6 bases). The V end lost 1 base, the J end lost 10 bases, and 15 bases lay between the germline ends. The CDR3 extends over 15 amino acids. Germline V gene lookup returns CDR1 SGDLS and CDR2 YYNGEE. The CDR3 spells CASSVSRGLHSPLHF. The CDR3 bases are TGTGCCAGCAGCGTATCCAGGGGTCTACACTCACCCCTCCACTTT.

The chain recombines TRBV12-2 with TRBJ1-5; the table's D gene call, TRBD1, was not cross checked with the DNA. TRBV12-2 is a documented pseudogene. The CDR3 totals 17 residues. CDR3 DNA sequence: TGTGCAAGTCGCCCCAACCAGACATCAAATTGCAATCAGCCCCAGCATTTT. Translated, it gives CASRPNQTSNCNQPQHF.

The chain combines TRBV13 with TRBJ2-2, with TRBD2 matching 10 bases. Germline trimming cut 6 bases from V and 6 bases from J; bases unmatched to any gene: 7. There are 15 residues in the CDR3. CDR1 and CDR2 from the germline V gene are PRHDT and FYEKMQ (reference sequence). The CDR3 DNA reads as TGTGCCAGCAGACAAGCGGGGGGGCCCCCCGGGGAGCTGTTTTTT. Translating it yields CASRQAGGPPGELFF.

This rearrangement joins TRBV18 to TRBJ2-7; 7 nucleotides align to TRBD2. J gave up 0 bases and V 4 bases, and 3 bases lay outside the gene matches. The germline CDR1 and CDR2 sequences are KGHSH and LQKENI. This CDR3 region has 14 residues. The CDR3 nucleotides read TGTGCCAGCTCACTTAGCGGGCCCTCCTACGAGCAGTACTTC. Protein: CASSLSGPSYEQYF.

The V and J genes are TRBV5-1 and TRBJ1-6; D ambiguous. The germline V gene encodes CDR1 SGHRS and CDR2 YFSETQ. V was trimmed by 0 bases and J by 4 bases, leaving 11 bases between them. This CDR3 is built from 16 residues. The CDR3 region is CASSLAGPRYNSPLHF. CDR3 nucleotide sequence: TGCGCCAGCAGCTTGGCGGGTCCCCGGTATAATTCACCCCTCCACTTT.